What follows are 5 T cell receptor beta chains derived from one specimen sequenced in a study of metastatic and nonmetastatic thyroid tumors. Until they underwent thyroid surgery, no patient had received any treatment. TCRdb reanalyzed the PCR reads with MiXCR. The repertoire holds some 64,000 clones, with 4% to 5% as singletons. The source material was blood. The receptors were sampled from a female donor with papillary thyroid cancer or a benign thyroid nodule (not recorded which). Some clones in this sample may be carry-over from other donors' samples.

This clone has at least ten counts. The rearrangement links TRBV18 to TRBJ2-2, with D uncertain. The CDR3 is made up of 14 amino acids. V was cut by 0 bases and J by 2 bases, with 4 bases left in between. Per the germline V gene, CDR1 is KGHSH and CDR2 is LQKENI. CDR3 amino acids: CASSPPTNTGELFF. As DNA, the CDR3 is TGTGCCAGCTCACCACCGACTAACACCGGGGAGCTGTTTTTT.

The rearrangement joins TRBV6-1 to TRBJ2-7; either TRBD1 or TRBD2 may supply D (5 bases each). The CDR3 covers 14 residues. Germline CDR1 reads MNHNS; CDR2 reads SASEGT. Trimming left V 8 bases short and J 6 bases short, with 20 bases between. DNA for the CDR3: TGTGCCAGCGCCGACTCATATGGTGGGACCGAGCAGTACTTC. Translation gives CASADSYGGTEQYF.

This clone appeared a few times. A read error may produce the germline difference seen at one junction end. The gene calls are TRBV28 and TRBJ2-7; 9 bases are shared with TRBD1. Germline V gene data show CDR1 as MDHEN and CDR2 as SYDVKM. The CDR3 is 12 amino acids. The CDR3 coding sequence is TGTGCCAGCGGGGGACAGGGAAGAGTGTCTAACTTC. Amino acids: CASGGQGRVSNF.

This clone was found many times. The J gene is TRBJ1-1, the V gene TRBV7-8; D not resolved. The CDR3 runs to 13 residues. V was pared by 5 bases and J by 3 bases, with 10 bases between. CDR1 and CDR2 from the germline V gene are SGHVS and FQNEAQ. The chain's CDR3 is CASSPRQDTEAFF. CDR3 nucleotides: TGTGCCAGCAGCCCCCGACAAGACACTGAAGCTTTCTTT.

The CDR3 is CASSPTGRGEKLFF. CDR3 nucleotides: TGTGCCAGCAGCCCGACAGGGCGGGGAGAAAAACTGTTTTTT. The genes are TRBV7-8 and TRBJ1-4; 7 bases map to TRBD1. V was pared by 5 bases and J by 8 bases, with 8 bases of the junction left unmatched. Germline CDR1 SGHVS, CDR2 FQNEAQ. CDR3 length equals 14 residues.